This T cell receptor beta chain originates from a study of blood T cell repertoires in COVID-19. Measured with immunoSEQ multiplex PCR; TCRdb has only the in-frame clones, and not every one. Of about 64,000 clones listed, around 86% were seen once; the top ten hold roughly 12%. The CDR3 has 14 residues. Germline V gene data show CDR1 as MDHEN and CDR2 as SYDVKM. V lost 3 bases and J lost 0, with 8 bases in between. This clone was observed a handful of times. The V gene is TRBV28, the J gene TRBJ1-2; D is unresolved. The sequencing sample was made of peripheral blood. The receptor was isolated from a human donor in a cohort sampled during active COVID-19. CDR3 sequence (DNA): TGTGCCAGCAGTTTGTACGGGACTAACTATGGCTACACCTTC. Translation: CASSLYGTNYGYTF.